This T cell receptor beta chain was recovered during a study of T cells in Graves' hyperthyroidism and ophthalmopathy. Study-wide background: The initial diagnosis was the point when peripheral blood was collected, ahead of any treatment.

Every diagnosis used clinical symptoms, serum thyroxine and TRAb, thyroid ultrasound and orbital computed tomography. Researchers took RNA transcripts and amplified the TCR beta CDR3 regions from them. When the TCR CDR3 underwent first-round RT-PCR, the HTBI primer set was used. TCRdb passed the multiplex PCR reads through MiXCR, listing each CDR3 protein once. The sample yields 300,000 to 400,000 distinct CDR3 sequences, 18% seen once. This clonotype was counted only a few times. Antigen: not known. Germline assignment: CDR1 GTSNPN and CDR2 SVGIG (reference sequence). The CDR3 length is 14 residues. Trimming took 1 base from V and 2 from J, leaving 8 bases between them. General observations from the study: Most thyroid clonotypes expanded above 0.001 were also detected in blood. Ophthalmopathy and stable hyperthyroidism were separated by a 13 V-J model.

Sequenced sample: blood. The chain links TRBV30 to TRBJ2-2, with D maybe TRBD1 (5 bases). This sequence originates from a woman between 50 and 59 years old with Graves' hyperthyroidism. The CDR3 DNA is TGTGCCTGGAGTGGGGGCTACAACACCGGGGAGCTGTTTTTT. Its translation: CAWSGGYNTGELFF.